The 14 T cell receptor beta chains presented below share a single source sample, sequenced in a study of T-cell memory formation after mild COVID-19. TCRdb used MiXCR to reprocess the 5' RACE reads, holding one entry per CDR3 protein. The sample has approximately 100,000 distinct CDR3 sequences; 11% are singletons. Specimen: PBMCs or a T cell subset sorted from them (not recorded which). The origin of the receptors is a man aged 18 to 30 who had mild COVID-19 (a few samples of this study predate the infection). Cell type and time point are not known.

This clonotype was counted at least ten times. This chain links TRBV19 with TRBJ2-2, with no clear D. The CDR3 sequence is 12 residues long. Germline-derived CDR1 and CDR2 are LNHDA and SQIVND (reference sequence). V lost 9 bases and J lost 0, with 5 bases in between. The CDR3 region is CASHTNTGELFF. CDR3 DNA: TGTGCCAGCCACACGAACACCGGGGAGCTGTTTTTT. The whole variable domain, remainder taken from reference TRBV19 and TRBJ2-2, is DGGITQSPKYLFRKEGQNVTLSCEQNLNHDAMYWYRQDPGQGLRLIYYSQIVNDFQKGDIAEGYSVSREKKESFPLTVTSAQKNPTAFYLCASHTNTGELFFGEGSRLTVL.

The chain links TRBV27 to TRBJ2-6; unclear D gene. Germline CDR1 and CDR2: MNHEY and SMNVEV (reference sequence). The CDR3 is 15 amino acids. The V end lost 2 bases, the J end lost 0 bases, and 5 bases lay between the germline ends. The CDR3 coding sequence is TGTGCCAGCAGTTTAGGCATCTCTGGGGCCAACGTCCTGACTTTC. It codes for CASSLGISGANVLTF.

J is TRBJ2-1 and V is TRBV12-3 or TRBV12-4; the D gene is possibly TRBD2 (5 bases). Trimming pared 3 bases from V and 8 bases from J, leaving 17 bases between. The CDR3 extends over 15 amino acids. The CDR3 nucleotides are TGTGCCAGCAGTTTTAACCGAGGGATAATCGATGAGCAGTTCTTC. Translated, it gives CASSFNRGIIDEQFF.

This clonotype was recorded many times. The chain recombines TRBV12-3 or TRBV12-4 with TRBJ2-1; no clear D gene. The CDR3 runs to 13 residues. The V end lost 5 bases, the J end lost 10 bases, and 15 bases lay between the germline ends. This CDR3 is CASSHRANREQFF. In DNA form, the CDR3 reads TGTGCCAGCAGTCACCGGGCGAACCGAGAGCAGTTCTTC.

This clonotype was seen once. The rearrangement links TRBV28 to TRBJ2-5; TRBD2 agrees at 11 bases. This CDR3 contains 16 residues. V lost 8 bases to trimming and J lost 2 bases; unmatched junction nucleotides: 10. Germline V CDR1 and CDR2: MDHEN, SYDVKM. CDR3 DNA: TGTGCCAGCGGAGAAATGGGACTAGCGGTTCAAGAGACCCAGTACTTC. Amino acids: CASGEMGLAVQETQYF.

The table lists this clonotype with a count of one. J is TRBJ2-5 and V is TRBV7-2, with 7 nucleotides matching TRBD2. The CDR3 has 15 residues. The junction had 5 bases not matched to a gene; V was cut back by 0 bases and J by 4 bases. Germline CDR1 and CDR2: SGHTA and FQGNSA. In DNA, the CDR3 is TGTGCCAGCAGCTTAGCTTGGGTAGCGGGAGAGACCCAGTACTTC. It specifies CASSLAWVAGETQYF.

The genes are TRBV7-8 and TRBJ2-2, with D perhaps matching TRBD2 (5 bases). The CDR3 covers 14 residues. The germline V gene has CDR1 SGHVS and CDR2 FQNEAQ. V shed 2 bases and J shed 6 bases, with 10 bases lying between them. Here the CDR3 DNA reads TGTGCCAGCAGCTTATGGGAGCATTCCGGGGAGCTGTTTTTT. This codes for CASSLWEHSGELFF.

A few counts support this clonotype. The chain joins TRBV4-1 to TRBJ1-2, with 11 bases that match TRBD1. V was clipped by 4 bases and J by 0 bases; unmatched bases: 10. Germline CDR1 and CDR2: MGHRA and YSYEKL. The CDR3 runs to 18 residues. The CDR3 sequence is CASSPWTGGTRANYGYTF. The CDR3 bases are TGCGCCAGCAGCCCTTGGACAGGGGGCACCAGAGCTAACTATGGCTACACCTTC.

The chain recombines TRBV6-5 with TRBJ2-1; 11 positions agree with TRBD2. CDR3 size: 15 residues. Germline assignment: CDR1 MNHEY and CDR2 SVGAGI. V lost 6 bases, J lost 8 bases, and 9 bases stayed unmatched. Here the CDR3 DNA reads TGTGCCAGCAGCCTCCAGACTAGCGGGGCCGATGAGCAGTTCTTC. It translates to CASSLQTSGADEQFF.

The CDR3 sequence is CASSLRDRVNTIYF. The CDR3 DNA follows: TGTGCCAGCAGCTTAAGGGACAGGGTAAACACCATATATTTT. The rearrangement uses TRBV7-9 and TRBJ1-3; 9 positions agree with TRBD1. CDR1 SEHNR and CDR2 FQNEAQ come from the germline V gene (reference sequence). Germline trimming cut 2 bases from V and 6 bases from J; bases unmatched to any gene: 2. The CDR3 runs 14 residues. The full variable domain, in which reference TRBV7-9 and TRBJ1-3 provide the parts outside the CDR3, is DTGVSQNPRHKITKRGQNVTFRCDPISEHNRLYWYRQTLGQGPEFLTYFQNEAQLEKSRLLSDRFSAERPKGSFSTLEIQRTEQGDSAMYLCASSLRDRVNTIYFGEGSWLTVV.

This clonotype was seen a handful of times. The chain is built from TRBV4-3 and TRBJ2-3, with D uncertain. The CDR3 spans 14 residues. V was pared by 0 bases and J by 3 bases, with 7 bases between. Germline values: CDR1 LGHNA, CDR2 YSLEER. The CDR3 protein is CASSQDTTTDTQYF. DNA of the CDR3: TGCGCCAGCAGCCAAGATACGACGACAGATACGCAGTATTTT.

The chain has TRBV6-5 and TRBJ2-4; no clear D. Germline assignment: CDR1 MNHEY and CDR2 SVGAGI. The CDR3 consists of 14 residues. V gave up 4 bases and J gave up 8 bases, with 15 bases separating them. CDR3 loop: CASSSPGFRDIQYF. DNA for the CDR3: TGTGCCAGCAGTTCCCCTGGGTTTCGGGACATTCAGTACTTC.

This chain links TRBV3-1 with TRBJ1-2; the D is unclear. Trimming stripped 4 bases from V and 6 bases from J, with 15 bases between. Germline loops: CDR1 LGHDT, CDR2 YNNKEL (reference sequence). The CDR3 is 14 amino acids. DNA for the CDR3: TGTGCCAGCAGCCCTCCGGGTTTGGCGGATGGCTACACCTTC. Residues: CASSPPGLADGYTF.

The rearrangement joins TRBV21-1 to TRBJ2-5. TRBV21-1 is recorded as a pseudogene. This CDR3 has 18 amino acids. CDR3 bases: TGTGCCAGCAGCAAACCGGGCAGGATGGGAAGAAGACAAGAGACCCAGTACTTC. Translated: CASSKPGRMGRRQETQYF.